The clone carrying this T cell receptor (beta chain) was picked up one time. The CDR3 regions of TCR beta were amplified from RNA transcripts. The HTBI primer set drove a first-round RT-PCR of the TCR CDR3. TCRdb passed the multiplex PCR reads through MiXCR, listing each CDR3 protein once. The sample shows about 690,000 distinct CDR3 sequences, roughly 17% of them seen only once. With 5 bases clipped from V and 4 bases from J, the junction kept 13 bases outside the gene matches. The CDR3 runs 18 residues. Germline CDR1 MNHEY, CDR2 SMNVEV (reference sequence). The sample comes from a study of T cells in Graves' hyperthyroidism and ophthalmopathy.

The source material was blood. This chain joins TRBV27 and TRBJ2-2, with 10 positions matching TRBD2. The TCR sequence derives from a man aged 50-60 years with Graves' hyperthyroidism. The CDR3 sequence: CASSILSGLADSTGELFF. The CDR3 nucleotides read TGTGCCAGCAGTATACTATCCGGACTAGCGGATAGCACCGGGGAGCTGTTTTTT.